This TCR beta chain derives from a study of T-cell memory formation after mild COVID-19. General observations from the study: Some responding clones appeared in pre-infection memory, suggesting cross-reactive memory joined. Shrinking CD4+ clones resided mostly in CM and EM, and CD8+ ones in EMRA.

Constant-segment primers and 5'RACE yielded cDNA libraries for TCR alpha and TCR beta, each carrying sample barcodes and UMIs. MiXCR was run by TCRdb on the 5' RACE reads, yielding one entry per CDR3 protein. The sample comprises around 310,000 distinct CDR3 sequences, around a fifth of which are singletons, and 21% rests with the top ten. The V and J ends lost 6 bases and 1 base respectively, with 12 bases between them. In germline, CDR1 is SGHVS, CDR2 FNYEAQ. This CDR3 contains 14 residues. The table lists this clonotype with a few counts. Its antigen remains unidentified. Input material: PBMCs or a T cell subset sorted from them (not recorded which). The chain employs TRBV7-6 and TRBJ1-2, with D perhaps matching TRBD1 (6 bases). This clonotype originated in a man aged 18-30 years who had mild COVID-19 (a few samples of this study predate the infection). Cell type and time point are not known. The CDR3 DNA reads TGTGCCAGCAGTCCTGGACAGAGTAACTATGGCTACACCTTC. This translates into CASSPGQSNYGYTF.